This T cell receptor beta chain comes out of a study of patients and donors after allogeneic stem cell transplantation (dated by TCRdb to the early 2020s). Note on this clonotype: The antigen it binds to is not known. Per-nucleotide qualities are absent, and no much larger clonotype sits a single base away.

Measured from the cysteine to the phenylalanine, the CDR3 is 15 residues long. Only CDR3 DNA is held: 45 bases, read in frame from base 1. V is clipped by 6 bases and J by 0 bases, and the sequence between their germline boundaries is 14 bases long. The germline V gene gives CDR1 as MDHEN and CDR2 as SYDVKM. Library generation was performed with RT-PCR. The reads were generated on a NextSeq 550. TCRdb reworked the public reads: Q25 trimming with fastp, MiXCR clone assembly, productive beta chains retained. Rows are unified per CDR3 protein, each entry keeping the most common DNA and genes. Within this sample are 98,000 or so distinct CDR3 sequences, with about a third of them counted one time only. Of the sample, more than 25% falls within the top ten clones.

The chain couples TRBV28 to TRBJ2-5, with a tentative D gene TRBD2 over 5 matching bases. Input material: blood, either unsorted or a sorted T cell fraction (not recorded which). This receptor was identified in a human donor who was either an allogeneic HSCT recipient or a stem cell or donor lymphocyte infusion donor (not recorded which). It is not recorded whose cells these are; they may come from a transplant donor. The base sequence is TGTGCCAGCAGCACTCAGCCGGGGTACCAAGAGACCCAGTACTTC. The encoded protein is CASSTQPGYQETQYF.